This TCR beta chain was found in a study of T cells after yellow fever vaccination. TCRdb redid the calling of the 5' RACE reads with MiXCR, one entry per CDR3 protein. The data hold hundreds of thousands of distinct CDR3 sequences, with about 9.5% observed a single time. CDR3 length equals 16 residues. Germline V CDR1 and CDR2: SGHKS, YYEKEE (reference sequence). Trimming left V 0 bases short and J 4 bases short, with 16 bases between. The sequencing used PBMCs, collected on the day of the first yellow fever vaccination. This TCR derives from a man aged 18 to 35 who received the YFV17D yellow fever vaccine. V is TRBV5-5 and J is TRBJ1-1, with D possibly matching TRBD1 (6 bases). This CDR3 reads CASSLVGARPVTEAFF. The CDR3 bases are TGTGCCAGCAGCTTGGTGGGGGCTCGCCCGGTCACTGAAGCTTTCTTT.